A selection of T cell receptor beta chains follows, all from one sample in a study of blood T cell repertoires in COVID-19. The method was immunoSEQ multiplex PCR; TCRdb's version includes in-frame clones alone and lacks a portion of them. The table has nearly 200,000 clones, about 85% seen once. The sample was peripheral blood. All receptors derive from a human donor in a cohort sampled during active COVID-19. Both conserved end residues are part of each CDR3. A D gene is named only where the DNA matches it firmly. Clone size is shown for a subset of rows, as once, few, many or a class of expanded clone.

len: 14; d_gene: .; v_gene: TRBV15; j_gene: TRBJ1-2; abundance: .; CDR3nt: TGTGCCACCAGCAGAGACGGGAGAAACTATGGCTACACCTTC; CDR3aa: CATSRDGRNYGYTF
len: 15; d_gene: .; v_gene: TRBV24-1; j_gene: TRBJ2-1; abundance: .; CDR3nt: TGTGCCACAACAGCCAGCGGCCCTTCCTACAATGAGCAGTTCTTC; CDR3aa: CATTASGPSYNEQFF
len: 16; d_gene: .; v_gene: TRBV5-4; j_gene: TRBJ2-2; abundance: .; CDR3nt: TGTGCCAGCAGCTTACCGGGACACAGAAACACCGGGGAGCTGTTTTTT; CDR3aa: CASSLPGHRNTGELFF
len: 13; d_gene: .; v_gene: TRBV11-2; j_gene: TRBJ1-6; abundance: .; CDR3nt: TGTGCCAGCGGCGGGACGGACAATTCACCCCTCCACTTT; CDR3aa: CASGGTDNSPLHF
len: 14; d_gene: .; v_gene: TRBV7-2; j_gene: TRBJ2-1; abundance: few; CDR3nt: TGTGCCAGCAGCTTAGGAGGAGGCGGTTATGAGCAGTTCTTC; CDR3aa: CASSLGGGGYEQFF
len: 14; d_gene: .; v_gene: TRBV30; j_gene: TRBJ2-3; abundance: .; CDR3nt: TGTGCCTGGAGTGTGGGGGGTTCCGCAGATACGCAGTATTTT; CDR3aa: CAWSVGGSADTQYF
len: 14; d_gene: .; v_gene: TRBV11-2; j_gene: TRBJ1-5; abundance: .; CDR3nt: TGTGCCAGCAGCAGATCAGGGGACAATCAGCCCCAGCATTTT; CDR3aa: CASSRSGDNQPQHF
len: 14; d_gene: .; v_gene: TRBV3-1/TRBV3-2; j_gene: TRBJ2-1; abundance: .; CDR3nt: TGTGCCAGCAGCCAATCACACCGCCACAATGAGCAGTTCTTC; CDR3aa: CASSQSHRHNEQFF
len: 14; d_gene: TRBD1; v_gene: TRBV9; j_gene: TRBJ1-6; abundance: .; CDR3nt: TGTGCCAGCAGCAAAGGACAGGATAATTCACCCCTCCACTTT; CDR3aa: CASSKGQDNSPLHF
len: 16; d_gene: .; v_gene: TRBV2; j_gene: TRBJ1-6; abundance: once; CDR3nt: TGTGCCAGCACCCGATCGTCGGGGAATAACAATTCACCCCTCCACTTT; CDR3aa: CASTRSSGNNNSPLHF
len: 15; d_gene: .; v_gene: TRBV11-1; j_gene: TRBJ1-3; abundance: many; CDR3nt: TGTGCCAGCAGTTATTTCGGTCTCTCTGGAAACACCATATATTTT; CDR3aa: CASSYFGLSGNTIYF
len: 17; d_gene: .; v_gene: TRBV4-1; j_gene: TRBJ1-4; abundance: .; CDR3nt: TGCGCCAGCGCCCAGGGGATGTGGTCGGGGGGAAGTGAAAAACTGTTTTTT; CDR3aa: CASAQGMWSGGSEKLFF
len: 14; d_gene: TRBD1; v_gene: TRBV7-9; j_gene: TRBJ2-5; abundance: .; CDR3nt: TGTGCCAGCAGCTCGGGACAGGGGGGTGAGACCCAGTACTTC; CDR3aa: CASSSGQGGETQYF
len: 17; d_gene: TRBD1; v_gene: TRBV7-9; j_gene: TRBJ2-2; abundance: .; CDR3nt: TGTGCCAGCAGCTCCTACAGGGGATCCGGGGACACCGGGGAGCTGTTTTTT; CDR3aa: CASSSYRGSGDTGELFF
len: 13; d_gene: .; v_gene: TRBV7-3; j_gene: TRBJ1-3; abundance: few; CDR3nt: TGTGCCAGCAGCTTAATCGCTGGAAACACCATATATTTT; CDR3aa: CASSLIAGNTIYF
len: 14; d_gene: TRBD2; v_gene: TRBV7-3; j_gene: TRBJ2-1; abundance: many; CDR3nt: TGTGCCAGCAGCTCTAGCGGGGAGTACAATGAGCAGTTCTTC; CDR3aa: CASSSSGEYNEQFF
len: 14; d_gene: .; v_gene: TRBV6-4; j_gene: TRBJ2-5; abundance: once; CDR3nt: TGTGCCAGCAGCCCTACGCACTCCAAAGAGACCCAGTACTTC; CDR3aa: CASSPTHSKETQYF
len: 14; d_gene: .; v_gene: TRBV19; j_gene: TRBJ1-5; abundance: .; CDR3nt: TGTGCCAGTAGTATTTATAGGGAGACTCAGCCCCAGCATTTT; CDR3aa: CASSIYRETQPQHF
len: 12; d_gene: TRBD1; v_gene: TRBV19; j_gene: TRBJ1-5; abundance: .; CDR3nt: TGTGCCAGTGGGGACAGGGATCAGCCCCAGCATTTT; CDR3aa: CASGDRDQPQHF
len: 14; d_gene: .; v_gene: TRBV5-1; j_gene: TRBJ2-1; abundance: few; CDR3nt: TGCGCCAGCAGCTTGAGGGGCCTCTACAATGAGCAGTTCTTC; CDR3aa: CASSLRGLYNEQFF
len: 13; d_gene: TRBD2; v_gene: TRBV20-1; j_gene: TRBJ2-7; abundance: once; CDR3nt: TGCAGTGCTAGTCTAGCGGGGACCTACGAGCAGTACTTC; CDR3aa: CSASLAGTYEQYF
len: 16; d_gene: TRBD2; v_gene: TRBV14; j_gene: TRBJ2-1; abundance: .; CDR3nt: TGTGCCAGCAGCCAAGTAGCCGGGACTAGCTTCGGGGAGCAGTTCTTC; CDR3aa: CASSQVAGTSFGEQFF
len: 17; d_gene: TRBD1; v_gene: TRBV19; j_gene: TRBJ2-2; abundance: .; CDR3nt: TGTGCCAGTAGTAATACAGGGGTCGACTCGAACACCGGGGAGCTGTTTTTT; CDR3aa: CASSNTGVDSNTGELFF
len: 15; d_gene: .; v_gene: TRBV19; j_gene: TRBJ1-2; abundance: .; CDR3nt: TGTGCCAGTAGCAGCAGGGGAAACGTTAACTATGGCTACACCTTC; CDR3aa: CASSSRGNVNYGYTF
len: 15; d_gene: .; v_gene: TRBV4-1; j_gene: TRBJ1-2; abundance: .; CDR3nt: TGCGCCAGCAGCCAAGTCCCGGGCAGGGGAGATGGCTACACCTTC; CDR3aa: CASSQVPGRGDGYTF
len: 15; d_gene: .; v_gene: TRBV19; j_gene: TRBJ1-5; abundance: .; CDR3nt: TGTGCCAGTAGTCCCGGGGAGGGTAGCTATCAGCCCCAGCATTTT; CDR3aa: CASSPGEGSYQPQHF
len: 15; d_gene: .; v_gene: TRBV11-2; j_gene: TRBJ2-5; abundance: few; CDR3nt: TGTGCCAGCAGCTTAGTCGGGGTTGGGCGAGAGACCCAGTACTTC; CDR3aa: CASSLVGVGRETQYF
len: 12; d_gene: .; v_gene: TRBV28; j_gene: TRBJ1-5; abundance: .; CDR3nt: TGTGCCAGCAGTGGGGCTGGCCAGCCCCAGCATTTT; CDR3aa: CASSGAGQPQHF
len: 11; d_gene: .; v_gene: TRBV5-1; j_gene: TRBJ2-5; abundance: once; CDR3nt: TGCGCCAGCAGCTCTCAAGAGACCCAGTACTTC; CDR3aa: CASSSQETQYF
len: 16; d_gene: .; v_gene: TRBV12-5; j_gene: TRBJ1-3; abundance: .; CDR3nt: TGTGCTAGTGGGGGGACCACAGGGTCCGCTGGAAACACCATATATTTT; CDR3aa: CASGGTTGSAGNTIYF
len: 18; d_gene: TRBD1; v_gene: TRBV5-4; j_gene: TRBJ2-7; abundance: .; CDR3nt: TGTGCCAGCAGCTTAACTTCCGGGACAGCCACCTTCTCCTACGAGCAGTACTTC; CDR3aa: CASSLTSGTATFSYEQYF
len: 15; d_gene: .; v_gene: TRBV2; j_gene: TRBJ1-1; abundance: once; CDR3nt: TGTGCCAGCAGTATGGACAGTCGGACTCACACTGAAGCTTTCTTT; CDR3aa: CASSMDSRTHTEAFF
len: 15; d_gene: .; v_gene: TRBV30; j_gene: TRBJ1-5; abundance: .; CDR3nt: TGTGCCTGGAGTTCCGGAGTTTATAGCAATCAGCCCCAGCATTTT; CDR3aa: CAWSSGVYSNQPQHF
len: 13; d_gene: .; v_gene: TRBV2; j_gene: TRBJ1-5; abundance: few; CDR3nt: TGTGCCAGCAGCGGGGGGGGCGAGACGGCCCAGCATTTT; CDR3aa: CASSGGGETAQHF
len: 16; d_gene: TRBD2; v_gene: TRBV6-6; j_gene: TRBJ2-5; abundance: .; CDR3nt: TGTGCCAGCAGAACAACTAGCGGGGGAACTAAAGGGACCCAGTACTTC; CDR3aa: CASRTTSGGTKGTQYF
len: 13; d_gene: TRBD1; v_gene: TRBV6-5; j_gene: TRBJ1-1; abundance: few; CDR3nt: TGTGCCAGCAGCGACAGGGGTCGGACTGAAGCTTTCTTT; CDR3aa: CASSDRGRTEAFF
len: 17; d_gene: TRBD2; v_gene: TRBV13; j_gene: TRBJ2-1; abundance: .; CDR3nt: TGTGCCAGCAGCTTACGTCGGGGCGGGAGGGTTTACAATGAGCAGTTCTTC; CDR3aa: CASSLRRGGRVYNEQFF
len: 19; d_gene: TRBD2; v_gene: TRBV28; j_gene: TRBJ2-2; abundance: .; CDR3nt: TGTGCCAGCAGTCTGCGGACTAGCGGGAGGGCCGTCTGGACCGGGGAGCTGTTTTTT; CDR3aa: CASSLRTSGRAVWTGELFF
len: 15; d_gene: TRBD2; v_gene: TRBV7-9; j_gene: TRBJ2-1; abundance: .; CDR3nt: TGTGCCAGCAGCTCACTAGCGGCCCTTTGGGTTGAGCAGTTCTTC; CDR3aa: CASSSLAALWVEQFF